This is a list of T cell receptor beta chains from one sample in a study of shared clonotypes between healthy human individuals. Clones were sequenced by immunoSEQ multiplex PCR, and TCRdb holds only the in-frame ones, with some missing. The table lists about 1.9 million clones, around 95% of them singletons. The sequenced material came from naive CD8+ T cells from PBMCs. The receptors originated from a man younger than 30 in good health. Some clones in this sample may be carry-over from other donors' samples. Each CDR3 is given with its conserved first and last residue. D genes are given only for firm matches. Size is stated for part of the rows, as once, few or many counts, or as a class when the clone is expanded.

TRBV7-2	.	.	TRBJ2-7	CASSLLVSRYEQYF	TGTGCCAGCAGCTTATTAGTAAGTCGTTACGAGCAGTACTTC
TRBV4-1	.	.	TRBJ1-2	CASSQGVRLNYGYTF	TGCGCCAGCAGCCAAGGCGTCAGGCTGAACTATGGCTACACCTTC
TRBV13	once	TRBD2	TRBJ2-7	CASSSGLAGVDEQYF	TGTGCCAGCAGCTCCGGACTAGCGGGAGTCGACGAGCAGTACTTC
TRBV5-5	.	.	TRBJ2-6	CASSLSVGANVLTF	TGTGCCAGCAGCTTAAGTGTGGGGGCCAACGTCCTGACTTTC
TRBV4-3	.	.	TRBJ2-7	CASSQDPRTAAYEQYF	TGCGCCAGCAGCCAAGACCCCCGGACAGCCGCCTACGAGCAGTACTTC
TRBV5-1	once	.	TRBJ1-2	CASSLVQGPNYGYTF	TGCGCCAGCAGCTTGGTGCAGGGTCCCAACTATGGCTACACCTTC
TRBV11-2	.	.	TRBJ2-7	CASSLRQNPYEQYF	TGTGCCAGCAGCTTGAGACAGAACCCCTACGAGCAGTACTTC
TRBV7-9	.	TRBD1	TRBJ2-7	CASSVPGQGLYEQYF	TGTGCCAGCAGCGTACCGGGACAGGGTCTCTACGAGCAGTACTTC
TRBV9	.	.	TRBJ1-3	CASSPGGGNTIYF	TGTGCCAGCAGCCCCGGGGGAGGAAACACCATATATTTT
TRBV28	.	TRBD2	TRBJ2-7	CASSQSGSGYEQYF	TGTGCCAGCAGTCAAAGCGGGAGCGGCTACGAGCAGTACTTC
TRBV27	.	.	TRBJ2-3	CASSLSGAFTQYF	TGTGCCAGCAGTTTATCGGGGGCGTTTACGCAGTATTTT
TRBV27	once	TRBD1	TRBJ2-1	CASSNDRGPYNEQFF	TGTGCCAGCAGTAATGACAGGGGCCCCTACAATGAGCAGTTCTTC
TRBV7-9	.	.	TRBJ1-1	CASSLRQNSNTEAFF	TGTGCCAGCAGCCTACGACAGAATTCTAACACTGAAGCTTTCTTT
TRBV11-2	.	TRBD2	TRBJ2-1	CASSSSPSGRGNEQFF	TGTGCCAGCAGCTCCTCTCCGAGCGGGAGGGGTAATGAGCAGTTCTTC
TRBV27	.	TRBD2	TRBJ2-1	CASSEREIRNEQFF	TGTGCCAGCAGTGAGCGGGAGATTCGCAATGAGCAGTTCTTC
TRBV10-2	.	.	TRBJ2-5	CASSDFGGETQYF	TGCGCCAGCAGTGATTTTGGGGGAGAGACCCAGTACTTC
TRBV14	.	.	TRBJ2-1	CASSQEVRYNEQFF	TGTGCCAGCAGCCAAGAAGTCAGGTACAATGAGCAGTTCTTC
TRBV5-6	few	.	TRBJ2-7	CASSLGSYYEQYF	TGTGCCAGCAGCTTGGGCAGCTACTACGAGCAGTACTTC
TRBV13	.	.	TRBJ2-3	CASSFSAPSTDTQYF	TGTGCCAGCAGCTTTAGCGCCCCTAGCACAGATACGCAGTATTTT
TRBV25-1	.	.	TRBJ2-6	CASSASLRFSGANVLTF	TGTGCCAGCAGTGCCTCTTTACGGTTCTCTGGGGCCAACGTCCTGACTTTC
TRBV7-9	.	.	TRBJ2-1	CASSAGSEQFF	TGTGCCAGCAGCGCCGGGAGTGAGCAGTTCTTC
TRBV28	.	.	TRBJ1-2	CASSLNQDGRGYTF	TGTGCCAGCAGTTTAAATCAGGACGGGCGGGGCTACACCTTC
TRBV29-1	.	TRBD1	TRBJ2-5	CSVEEGSTGGGWETQYF	TGCAGCGTTGAAGAGGGATCGACAGGGGGCGGCTGGGAGACCCAGTACTTC
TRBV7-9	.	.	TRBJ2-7	CASSLFRETGRYEQYF	TGTGCCAGCAGCTTATTTCGGGAGACAGGAAGATACGAGCAGTACTTC
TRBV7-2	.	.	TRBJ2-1	CASSFGRNEQFF	TGTGCCAGCAGCTTCGGGCGGAATGAGCAGTTCTTC
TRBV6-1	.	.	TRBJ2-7	CASTDTYEQYF	TGTGCCAGCACTGACACTTACGAGCAGTACTTC
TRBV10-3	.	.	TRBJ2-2	CAISDTRAGELFF	TGTGCCATCAGTGACACCAGGGCCGGGGAGCTGTTTTTT
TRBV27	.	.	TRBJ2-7	CASRPGIMGYEQYF	TGTGCCAGCAGGCCTGGGATAATGGGCTACGAGCAGTACTTC
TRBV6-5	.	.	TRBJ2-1	CASSYSPRVGGNEQFF	TGTGCCAGCAGTTACTCGCCCAGGGTGGGAGGCAATGAGCAGTTCTTC
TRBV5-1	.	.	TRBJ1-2	CASSSPETGNYGYTF	TGCGCCAGCAGCTCACCGGAGACGGGGAACTATGGCTACACCTTC
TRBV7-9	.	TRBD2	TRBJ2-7	CASSELAEDYEQYF	TGTGCCAGCAGCGAGCTAGCGGAGGACTACGAGCAGTACTTC
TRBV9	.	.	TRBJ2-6	CASSHSSSGANVLTF	TGTGCCAGCAGCCACAGTAGCTCTGGGGCCAACGTCCTGACTTTC
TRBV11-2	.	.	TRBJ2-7	CASSLVTENSYEQYF	TGTGCCAGCAGCTTAGTGACAGAAAATTCCTACGAGCAGTACTTC
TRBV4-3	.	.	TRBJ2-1	CASSQDSRQGYNEQFF	TGCGCCAGCAGCCAAGATTCACGTCAGGGGTACAATGAGCAGTTCTTC
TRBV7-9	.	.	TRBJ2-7	CASSLVESYEQYF	TGTGCCAGCAGCTTAGTAGAGTCCTACGAGCAGTACTTC
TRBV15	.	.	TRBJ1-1	CATSTIYRDRPEAFF	TGTGCCACCAGCACAATCTACAGGGATCGTCCTGAAGCTTTCTTT
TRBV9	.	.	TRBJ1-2	CASSVSGTNYYGYTF	TGTGCCAGCAGCGTAAGTGGGACAAATTACTATGGCTACACCTTC
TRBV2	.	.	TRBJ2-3	CASSEAHADTQYF	TGTGCCAGCAGTGAAGCTCACGCAGATACGCAGTATTTT
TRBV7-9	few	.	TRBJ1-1	CASCLGVSEAFF	TGTGCCAGCTGCCTCGGGGTCTCTGAAGCTTTCTTT
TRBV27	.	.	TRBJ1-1	CASSLIFGMAQGEAFF	TGTGCCAGCAGTTTAATCTTTGGTATGGCTCAGGGGGAAGCTTTCTTT
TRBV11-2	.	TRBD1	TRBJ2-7	CASTPWGADRAVYEQYF	TGTGCCAGCACGCCCTGGGGAGCGGACAGGGCGGTCTACGAGCAGTACTTC
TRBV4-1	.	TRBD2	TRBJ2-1	CASSLNPGLGGEQFF	TGCGCCAGCAGCCTCAACCCTGGACTAGGAGGGGAGCAGTTCTTC
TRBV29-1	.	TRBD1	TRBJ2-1	CSSGTGGTEQFF	TGCAGCTCCGGGACAGGGGGGACTGAGCAGTTCTTC
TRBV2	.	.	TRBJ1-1	CASSEQNPQGTFF	TGTGCCAGCAGTGAACAAAACCCCCAAGGTACTTTCTTT
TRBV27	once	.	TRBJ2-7	CASSLHAYEQYF	TGTGCCAGCAGTTTACACGCGTACGAGCAGTACTTC
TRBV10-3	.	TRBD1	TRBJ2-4	CAISPSDRGLENIQYF	TGTGCCATCAGTCCATCGGACAGGGGGCTAGAAAACATTCAGTACTTC
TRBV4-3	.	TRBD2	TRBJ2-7	CASSQDGLAGSYEQYF	TGCGCCAGCAGCCAAGATGGGTTAGCGGGTAGTTACGAGCAGTACTTC
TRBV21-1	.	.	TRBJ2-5	CASGPQGIQETQYF	TGTGCCAGCGGTCCACAGGGAATCCAAGAGACCCAGTACTTC
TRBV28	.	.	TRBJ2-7	CASSLVGTQNNYEQYF	TGTGCCAGCAGTTTAGTCGGGACACAGAACAATTACGAGCAGTACTTC
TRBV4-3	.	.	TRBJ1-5	CASSQDRGSNQPQHF	TGCGCCAGCAGCCAAGATCGGGGATCCAATCAGCCCCAGCATTTT
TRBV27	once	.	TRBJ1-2	CASSLSWRWATYGYTF	TGTGCCAGCAGTTTATCATGGCGTTGGGCGACCTATGGCTACACCTTC
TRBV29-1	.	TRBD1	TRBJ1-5	CSVRTGGAGNQPQHF	TGCAGCGTCAGGACAGGGGGCGCAGGCAATCAGCCCCAGCATTTT
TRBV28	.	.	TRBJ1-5	CASMEYWDSNQPQHF	TGTGCCAGCATGGAATATTGGGATAGCAATCAGCCCCAGCATTTT
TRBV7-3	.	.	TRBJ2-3	CASSLAGISTDTQYF	TGTGCCAGCAGCTTAGCAGGGATTAGCACAGATACGCAGTATTTT